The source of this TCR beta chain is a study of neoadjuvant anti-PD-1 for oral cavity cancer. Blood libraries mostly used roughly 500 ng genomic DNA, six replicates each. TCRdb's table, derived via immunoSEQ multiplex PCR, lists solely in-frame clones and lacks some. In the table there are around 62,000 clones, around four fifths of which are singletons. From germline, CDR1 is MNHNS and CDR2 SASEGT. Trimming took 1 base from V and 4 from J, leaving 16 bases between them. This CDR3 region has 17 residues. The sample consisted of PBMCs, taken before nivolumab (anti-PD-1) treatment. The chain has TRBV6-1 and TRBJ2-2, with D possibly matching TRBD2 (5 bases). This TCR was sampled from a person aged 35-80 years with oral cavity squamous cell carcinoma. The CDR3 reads CASSEDQRQRRTGELFF. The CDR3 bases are TGTGCCAGCAGTGAAGATCAGCGGCAGCGTCGCACCGGGGAGCTGTTTTTT.